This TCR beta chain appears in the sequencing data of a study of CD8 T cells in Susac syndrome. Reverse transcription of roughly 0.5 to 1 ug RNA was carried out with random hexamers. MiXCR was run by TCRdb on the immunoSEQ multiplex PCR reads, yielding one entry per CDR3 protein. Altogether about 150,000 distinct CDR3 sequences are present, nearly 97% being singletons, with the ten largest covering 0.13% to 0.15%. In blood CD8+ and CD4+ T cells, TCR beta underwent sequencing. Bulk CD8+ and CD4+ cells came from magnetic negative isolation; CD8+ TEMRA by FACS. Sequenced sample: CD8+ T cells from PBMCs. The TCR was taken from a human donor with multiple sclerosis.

CDR3 sequence: CAAWGGVTGELFF. DNA for the CDR3: TGTGCCGCCTGGGGAGGGGTGACCGGGGAGCTGTTTTTT. This rearrangement joins TRBV30 to TRBJ2-2, with 7 bases lining up with TRBD2. The ends lost 8 bases at V and 5 bases at J; junction bases unmatched: 8. Germline V lookup: CDR1 GTSNPN, CDR2 SVGIG (reference sequence). The CDR3 has 13 residues.